This passage covers 13 T cell receptor beta chains from one sample sequenced in a study of cytomegalovirus exposure and HLA in healthy donors. PCR involved 60 Vbeta and 13 Jbeta primers. Method: immunoSEQ multiplex PCR; TCRdb's copy keeps in-frame clones and lacks some. In the table there are 100,000 to 150,000 clones, 80% of which are singletons. The sequencing sample was made of PBMCs. The receptors come from a man aged 25-45 years in good health and CMV-seronegative.

The V call is TRBV28, the J call TRBJ1-2; a weak D match, TRBD1 (6 bases). CDR3 length: 14 residues. The germline V gene encodes CDR1 MDHEN and CDR2 SYDVKM. The V and J ends lost 4 bases and 3 bases respectively, with 12 bases between them. This CDR3 is CASSSRTGYYGYTF. CDR3 DNA sequence: TGTGCCAGCAGTTCGCGAACAGGGTACTATGGCTACACCTTC.

This chain connects TRBV30 to TRBJ1-1; possibly TRBD1 for D (6 bases). The CDR3 contains 15 residues. Germline CDR1 and CDR2: GTSNPN and SVGIG (reference sequence). V was shortened by 0 bases and J by 1 base, with 12 bases between the two germline ends. The CDR3 DNA follows: TGTGCCTGGAGTGTATACGGGACACGGAACACTGAAGCTTTCTTT. Translating it yields CAWSVYGTRNTEAFF. Full variable domain (missing parts from reference TRBV30 and TRBJ1-1): SQTIHQWPATLVQPVGSPLSLECTVEGTSNPNLYWYRQAAGRGLQLLFYSVGIGQISSEVPQNLSASRPQDRQFILSSKKLLLSDSGFYLCAWSVYGTRNTEAFFGQGTRLTVV.

This clone was detected only once. One end of the junction is discordant with germline, which a read error may explain. The chain recombines TRBV7-9 with TRBJ2-1; 7 nucleotides align to TRBD2. The CDR3 extends over 14 amino acids. The germline CDR1 and CDR2 sequences are SEHNR and FQNEAQ (reference sequence). CDR3 amino acids: CSSSLDSGTDEQFF. Written as DNA, the CDR3 is TGTTCCAGCAGCTTAGACAGCGGGACCGATGAGCAGTTCTTC.

The chain joins TRBV28 to TRBJ1-2; TRBD1 matches 9 bases. This CDR3 spans 13 amino acids. V was pared by 4 bases and J by 5 bases, with 2 bases of the junction left unmatched. The germline V gene encodes CDR1 MDHEN and CDR2 SYDVKM. The CDR3 DNA follows: TGTGCCAGCAGTTGGACAGGGGTATATGGCTACACCTTC. This gives the protein CASSWTGVYGYTF.

This sequence joins TRBV27 and TRBJ2-7; D call uncertain. The V gene's germline CDR1 is MNHEY and CDR2 SMNVEV (reference sequence). The CDR3 runs to 13 residues. V lost 6 bases, J lost 5 bases, and 14 bases lay in between. As DNA, the CDR3 is TGTGCCAGCAGCCCAACTCCCCCTGACGAGCAGTACTTC. Protein: CASSPTPPDEQYF.

The chain recombines TRBV14 with TRBJ2-3; 7 positions agree with TRBD1. The CDR3 loop spans 15 amino acids. Germline CDR1 reads SGHDN; CDR2 reads FVKESK. Trimming cost V 3 bases and J 1 base; bases outside gene matches: 4. The CDR3 nucleotides read TGTGCCAGCAGCCATAGGACAGGTCGCACAGATACGCAGTATTTT. Its protein is CASSHRTGRTDTQYF.

This clone came up a few times. The J gene is TRBJ2-1, the V gene TRBV7-9; no clear D. Trimming took off 5 bases at V and 10 bases at J, with 15 bases between the two ends. Per germline, CDR1 SEHNR and CDR2 FQNEAQ (reference sequence). The CDR3 loop spans 13 amino acids. The CDR3 region has the DNA TGTGCCAGCAGCCCGGGTCGTCTGAACGAGCAGTTCTTC. It yields the protein CASSPGRLNEQFF. The variable domain in full, with the rest retrieved from reference TRBV7-9 and TRBJ2-1, is DTGVSQNPRHKITKRGQNVTFRCDPISEHNRLYWYRQTLGQGPEFLTYFQNEAQLEKSRLLSDRFSAERPKGSFSTLEIQRTEQGDSAMYLCASSPGRLNEQFFGPGTRLTVL.

This clone was recorded a few times. The rearrangement joins TRBV6-1 to TRBJ2-3; 12 nucleotides match TRBD2. CDR1 and CDR2 (germline): MNHNS, SASEGT. V lost 3 bases, J lost 5 bases, and 3 bases stayed unmatched. The CDR3 has 15 residues. The CDR3 region is CASSETSGSVDTQYF. DNA for the CDR3: TGTGCCAGCAGTGAGACTAGCGGGAGCGTAGATACGCAGTATTTT.

The chain has TRBV11-2 and TRBJ1-2, with D uncertain. Germline values: CDR1 SGHAT, CDR2 FQNNGV. The CDR3 is 15 residues long. V was trimmed by 2 bases and J by 0 bases, leaving 10 bases between them. CDR3 DNA sequence: TGTGCCAGCAGCTTAAGTGCTGGAGCTAACTATGGCTACACCTTC. Translating gives CASSLSAGANYGYTF.

The V gene is TRBV18, the J gene TRBJ1-5; TRBD1 agrees at 10 bases. Germline V gene lookup returns CDR1 KGHSH and CDR2 LQKENI. The CDR3 consists of 17 residues. Trimming at V came to 0 bases and at J to 1 base, leaving 3 bases not matched to a gene. CDR3 sequence reads: CASSPPGQGLSNQPQHF. The CDR3 coding sequence is TGTGCCAGCTCACCACCGGGACAGGGGTTGAGCAATCAGCCCCAGCATTTT.

This chain connects TRBV7-6 to TRBJ2-1; the match to TRBD2 covers 7 bases. This CDR3 region has 17 residues. Per germline, CDR1 SGHVS and CDR2 FNYEAQ. V gave up 5 bases and J gave up 2 bases; unmatched junction bases: 12. CDR3: CASSGFGGGPAYNEQFF. CDR3 DNA sequence: TGTGCCAGCAGCGGCTTCGGGGGAGGGCCGGCCTACAATGAGCAGTTCTTC.

The chain joins TRBV6-5 to TRBJ2-1; D perhaps matches TRBD1 (8 bases). V lost 4 bases and J 1 base, leaving 14 bases between the germline ends. The germline gives CDR1 MNHEY, CDR2 SVGAGI. The CDR3 covers 16 residues. The CDR3 reads CASSSRGDRSYNEQFF. For the CDR3, the DNA is TGTGCCAGCAGTTCCCGGGGGGACAGGTCCTACAATGAGCAGTTCTTC.

The rearrangement joins TRBV5-4 to TRBJ1-1; no clear D. Germline assignment: CDR1 SGHNT and CDR2 YYREEE (reference sequence). The CDR3 is made up of 14 amino acids. Trimming pared 0 bases from V and 1 base from J, leaving 7 bases between. This chain's CDR3 is CASSLDPENTEAFF. DNA for the CDR3: TGTGCCAGCAGCTTGGATCCAGAGAACACTGAAGCTTTCTTT. Drawing the rest from reference TRBV5-4 and TRBJ1-1, the complete variable domain is ETGVTQSPTHLIKTRGQQVTLRCSSQSGHNTVSWYQQALGQGPQFIFQYYREEENGRGNFPPRFSGLQFPNYSSELNVNALELDDSALYLCASSLDPENTEAFFGQGTRLTVV.